The entry that follows covers one T cell receptor beta chain sequence. These data are taken from a study of blood T cell repertoires in COVID-19. The table came from immunoSEQ multiplex PCR; TCRdb's copy has only in-frame clones and leaves some out. The table records just under 20,000 clones, 88% of them present only once. The CDR3 is 13 amino acids. Germline V lookup: CDR1 LGHDT, CDR2 YNNKEL (reference sequence). V was shortened by 7 bases and J by 5 bases, with 11 bases between the two germline ends. Material for sequencing was peripheral blood. V is TRBV3-1 (or the pseudogene TRBV3-2) and J is TRBJ1-4, with a possible D match to TRBD1 (5 bases). The sequence came from a human donor in a cohort sampled during active COVID-19. The CDR3 sequence is CASTGRGNEKLFF. For the CDR3, the DNA is TGTGCCAGCACGGGGCGGGGGAATGAAAAACTGTTTTTT.